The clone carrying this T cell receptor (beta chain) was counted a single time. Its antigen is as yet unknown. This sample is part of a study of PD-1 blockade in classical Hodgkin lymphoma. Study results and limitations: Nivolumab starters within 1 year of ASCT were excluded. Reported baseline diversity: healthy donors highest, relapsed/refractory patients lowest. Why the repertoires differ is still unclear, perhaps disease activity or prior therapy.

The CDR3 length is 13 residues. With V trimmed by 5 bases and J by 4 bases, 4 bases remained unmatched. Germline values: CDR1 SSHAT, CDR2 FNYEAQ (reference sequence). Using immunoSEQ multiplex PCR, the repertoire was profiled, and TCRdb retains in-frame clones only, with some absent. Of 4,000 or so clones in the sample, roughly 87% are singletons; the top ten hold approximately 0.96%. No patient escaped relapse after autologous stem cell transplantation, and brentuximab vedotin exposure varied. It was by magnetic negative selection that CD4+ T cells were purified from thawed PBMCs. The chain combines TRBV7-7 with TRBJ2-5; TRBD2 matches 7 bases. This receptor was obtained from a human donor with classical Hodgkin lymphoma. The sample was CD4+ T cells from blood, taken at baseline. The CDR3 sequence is CASSPWGGETQYF. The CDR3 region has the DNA TGTGCCAGCAGCCCATGGGGGGGAGAGACCCAGTACTTC.